The 16 T cell receptor beta chains given below trace back to one sample, sequenced in a study of blood T cell repertoires in COVID-19. Sequencing was performed with immunoSEQ multiplex PCR; in TCRdb, only in-frame clones are kept and a portion is missing. The table records under 100,000 clones, roughly 87% of them present only once. The specimen sequenced was peripheral blood. These receptors were obtained from a man aged 45-65 years with acute or convalescent COVID-19.

The chain is built from TRBV3-1 (or the pseudogene TRBV3-2) and TRBJ1-1; D is undetermined. Germline lookup yields CDR1 LGHDT and CDR2 YNNKEL (reference sequence). Trimming took 1 base from V and 3 from J, leaving 9 bases between them. The CDR3 consists of 14 residues. The CDR3 region is CASSQGSRHTEAFF. Written as DNA, the CDR3 is TGTGCCAGCAGCCAAGGCTCGCGGCACACTGAAGCTTTCTTT.

The gene calls are TRBV11-2 and TRBJ1-2; 8 nucleotides match TRBD1. CDR3 length equals 13 residues. In germline, CDR1 is SGHAT, CDR2 FQNNGV. J was trimmed by 3 bases and V by 5 bases; bases with no gene match: 2. CDR3 in DNA: TGTGCCAGCAGCCCACAGGGGGACTATGGCTACACCTTC. Protein product: CASSPQGDYGYTF.

V is TRBV20-1 and J is TRBJ2-1; D is unclear. V dropped 3 bases and J dropped 9 bases, with 15 bases sitting between them. The germline gives CDR1 DFQATT, CDR2 SNEGSKA (reference sequence). CDR3 length: 13 residues. CDR3 sequence reads: CSASPRDLLEQFF. The CDR3 DNA is TGCAGTGCTAGTCCTCGTGACTTGCTTGAGCAGTTCTTC.

The rearrangement links TRBV2 to TRBJ1-5, with 9 bases lining up with TRBD1. Germline trimming cut 2 bases from V and 2 bases from J; bases unmatched to any gene: 10. This CDR3 contains 18 residues. Germline CDR1 SNHLY, CDR2 FYNNEI. The CDR3 region has the DNA TGTGCCAGCAGTGAACTTGGGACAGGGTTTTTTGGCAATCAGCCCCAGCATTTT. Its translation: CASSELGTGFFGNQPQHF.

The CDR3 region has the DNA TGTGCCATCAGACAGGGAGCTGAAGAGACCCAGTACTTC. Translated, it gives CAIRQGAEETQYF. This chain uses TRBV10-3 with TRBJ2-5, with a tentative D call TRBD1 (6 bases). This CDR3 has 13 amino acids. Trimming shortened V by 6 bases and J by 3 bases, and 11 bases separated the two germline ends. The germline V gene encodes CDR1 ENHRY and CDR2 SYGVKD.

The chain uses TRBV30 and TRBJ2-1, with a possible D match to TRBD2 (6 bases). CDR3 length: 14 residues. V was trimmed by 5 bases and J by 3 bases, leaving 14 bases between them. Per the germline V gene, CDR1 is GTSNPN and CDR2 is SVGIG (reference sequence). The CDR3: CAWGSWGLYNEQFF. CDR3 DNA: TGTGCCTGGGGATCTTGGGGACTCTACAATGAGCAGTTCTTC.

J is TRBJ1-1 and V is TRBV30; TRBD1 agrees at 9 bases. CDR3 length: 15 amino acids. Germline V gene lookup returns CDR1 GTSNPN and CDR2 SVGIG (reference sequence). J gave up 9 bases and V 2 bases, and 13 bases lay outside the gene matches. For the CDR3, the DNA is TGTGCCTGGAGTCTCCCGGGACAGGGTATTCTGAAAGCTTTCTTT. It encodes CAWSLPGQGILKAFF. The full variable domain, completed using reference TRBV30 and TRBJ1-1, is SQTIHQWPATLVQPVGSPLSLECTVEGTSNPNLYWYRQAAGRGLQLLFYSVGIGQISSEVPQNLSASRPQDRQFILSSKKLLLSDSGFYLCAWSLPGQGILKAFFGQGTRLTVV.

This chain links TRBV10-1 with TRBJ2-1, with D possibly TRBD2 on 6 matching bases. The CDR3 is 13 amino acids. V lost 2 bases to trimming and J lost 5 bases, with 7 bases between them. CDR1 is WNHNN and CDR2 is SYGVQD in the germline V gene (reference sequence). CDR3 region: CASSERTNNEQFF. The CDR3 DNA is TGCGCCAGCAGTGAGAGGACTAACAATGAGCAGTTCTTC.

The gene calls are TRBV14 and TRBJ2-5, with 12 nucleotides matching TRBD2. The CDR3 runs 14 residues. Germline V lookup: CDR1 SGHDN, CDR2 FVKESK. Losses at the gene ends were 3 bases for V and 5 bases for J; bases not matched to a gene: 1. Here the CDR3 reads CASSHGLAGETQYF. DNA of the CDR3: TGTGCCAGCAGCCACGGACTAGCGGGGGAGACCCAGTACTTC. Looking up the rest from reference TRBV14 and TRBJ2-5 gives the full variable domain: EAGVTQFPSHSVIEKGQTVTLRCDPISGHDNLYWYRRVMGKEIKFLLHFVKESKQDESGMPNNRFLAERTGGTYSTLKVQPAELEDSGVYFCASSHGLAGETQYFGPGTRLLVL.

The gene calls are TRBV6-5 and TRBJ1-4; D gene ambiguous. From germline, CDR1 is MNHEY and CDR2 SVGAGI. V was clipped by 6 bases and J by 8 bases, with 16 bases between them. This CDR3 has 14 residues. The DNA of the CDR3 is TGTGCCAGCAGCCACGGTGTCAGAGGAGAAAAACTGTTTTTT. This encodes CASSHGVRGEKLFF.

This chain links TRBV12-3 or TRBV12-4 with TRBJ2-1; maybe TRBD1 (6 bases). CDR3 length: 13 amino acids. V was pared by 4 bases and J by 8 bases, with 12 bases between. The CDR3 DNA follows: TGTGCCAGCAGTTCTAGGGGGTTGGATGAGCAGTTCTTC. As protein: CASSSRGLDEQFF.

J is TRBJ2-3 and V is TRBV9; D perhaps matches TRBD1 (6 bases). Germline CDR1 reads SGDLS; CDR2 reads YYNGEE. CDR3 length: 16 amino acids. The germline V and J ends were trimmed by 0 bases and 1 base, with 12 bases remaining between them. CDR3: CASSVESGQRTDTQYF. The CDR3 nucleotides are TGTGCCAGCAGCGTAGAATCGGGACAACGCACAGATACGCAGTATTTT.

V and J are TRBV18 and TRBJ1-5; maybe TRBD1 (5 bases). Trimming shortened V by 0 bases and J by 5 bases, and 5 bases separated the two germline ends. This CDR3 comprises 13 residues. Per germline, CDR1 KGHSH and CDR2 LQKENI. This CDR3 is CASSPPGDQPQHF. The CDR3 DNA sequence: TGTGCCAGCTCACCACCAGGGGATCAGCCCCAGCATTTT. The full variable domain, with the rest looked up from reference TRBV18 and TRBJ1-5, is NAGVMQNPRHLVRRRGQEARLRCSPMKGHSHVYWYRQLPEEGLKFMVYLQKENIIDESGMPKERFSAEFPKEGPSILRIQQVVRGDSAAYFCASSPPGDQPQHFGDGTRLSIL.

This clone was observed a few times. V usage is TRBV2 and J usage is TRBJ2-7; TRBD2 agrees at 8 bases. From germline, CDR1 is SNHLY and CDR2 FYNNEI. The CDR3 extends over 13 amino acids. V trimming: 6 bases; J trimming: 5 bases; junction bases outside the gene matches: 6. The CDR3 DNA reads as TGTGCCAGCAGGGGACTAGTGGCCAACGAGCAGTACTTC. The encoded protein is CASRGLVANEQYF.

This chain joins TRBV6-5 and TRBJ2-1; 12 bases are shared with TRBD2. This CDR3 has 12 amino acids. V gave up 6 bases and J gave up 15 bases; unmatched junction bases: 6. The germline gives CDR1 MNHEY, CDR2 SVGAGI. The CDR3 loop reads CASRPTSGGPFF. The CDR3 nucleotides are TGTGCCAGCAGGCCGACTAGCGGGGGACCGTTCTTC.

The chain's CDR3 is CASSLGQGQGEQYF. CDR3 in DNA: TGCGCCAGCAGCTTGGGACAGGGTCAGGGCGAGCAGTACTTC. The chain links TRBV5-1 to TRBJ2-7; 7 positions match TRBD1. The CDR3 runs to 14 residues. Germline V gene sequence: CDR1 SGHRS, CDR2 YFSETQ. Losses at the gene ends were 0 bases for V and 6 bases for J; bases not matched to a gene: 6.